This T cell receptor (beta chain) comes out of a study of blood T cell repertoires in COVID-19. V lost 2 bases to trimming and J lost 10 bases, with 6 bases between them. From germline, CDR1 is MDHEN and CDR2 SYDVKM. The CDR3 contains 11 residues. Sequencing used immunoSEQ multiplex PCR; TCRdb keeps in-frame clones, though not all of them. The sample includes about 140,000 clones, 84% of them seen just once. The genes are TRBV28 and TRBJ2-1; D is undetermined. The source is a man aged 40-49 years with acute COVID-19. The sample taken for sequencing was PBMCs or T cells enriched from blood (not recorded which). CDR3 sequence (DNA): TGTGCCAGCAGTTTAATTAGCGAGCAGTTCTTC. It encodes CASSLISEQFF.